This T cell receptor (beta chain) was identified during a study of T cell changes during pregnancy in multiple sclerosis. CDR3 size: 19 residues. CDR1 MRHNA and CDR2 SNTAGT come from the germline V gene. The germline V and J ends were trimmed by 3 bases and 2 bases, with 20 bases remaining between them. Here immunoSEQ multiplex PCR was the method, and the copy in TCRdb shows in-frame clones only, minus some. The table shows about 110,000 clones, with less than 95% occurring only once. The chain links TRBV6-4 to TRBJ2-6; tentatively, D is TRBD1 (5 bases). This specimen was peripheral blood, taken in the third trimester of pregnancy. This receptor was taken from a female donor in good health, enrolled as a control in a pregnancy study. This chain's CDR3 is CASSDLRRQTSPGANVLTF. CDR3 nucleotides: TGTGCCAGCAGTGATTTGAGGAGACAGACCTCCCCTGGGGCCAACGTCCTGACTTTC.